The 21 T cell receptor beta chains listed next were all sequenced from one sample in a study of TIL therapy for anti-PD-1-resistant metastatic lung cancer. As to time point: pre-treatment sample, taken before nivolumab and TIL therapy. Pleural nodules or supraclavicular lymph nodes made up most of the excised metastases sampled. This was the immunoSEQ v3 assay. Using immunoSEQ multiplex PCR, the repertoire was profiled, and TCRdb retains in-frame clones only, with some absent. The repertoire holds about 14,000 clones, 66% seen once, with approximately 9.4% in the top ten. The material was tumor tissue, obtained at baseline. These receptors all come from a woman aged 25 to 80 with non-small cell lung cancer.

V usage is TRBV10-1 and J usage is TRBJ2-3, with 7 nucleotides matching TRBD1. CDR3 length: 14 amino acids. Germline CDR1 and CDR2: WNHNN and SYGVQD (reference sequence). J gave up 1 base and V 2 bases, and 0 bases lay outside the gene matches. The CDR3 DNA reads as TGCGCCAGCAGTGAGGGACAGGGCACAGATACGCAGTATTTT. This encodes CASSEGQGTDTQYF.

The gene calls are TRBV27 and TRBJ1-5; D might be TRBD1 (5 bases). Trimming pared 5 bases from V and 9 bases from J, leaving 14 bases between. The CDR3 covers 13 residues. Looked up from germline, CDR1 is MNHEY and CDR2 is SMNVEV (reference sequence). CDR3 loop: CASSLSQGGPQHF. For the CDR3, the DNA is TGTGCCAGCAGTCTCTCTCAGGGAGGGCCCCAGCATTTT.

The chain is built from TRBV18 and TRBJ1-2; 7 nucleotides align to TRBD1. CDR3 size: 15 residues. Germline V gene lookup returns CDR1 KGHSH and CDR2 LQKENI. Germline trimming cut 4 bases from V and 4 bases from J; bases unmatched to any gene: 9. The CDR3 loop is CASSQRDSRSYGYTF. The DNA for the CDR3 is TGTGCCAGCTCACAGCGGGACAGCCGAAGCTATGGCTACACCTTC. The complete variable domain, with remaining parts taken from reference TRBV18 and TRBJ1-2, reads NAGVMQNPRHLVRRRGQEARLRCSPMKGHSHVYWYRQLPEEGLKFMVYLQKENIIDESGMPKERFSAEFPKEGPSILRIQQVVRGDSAAYFCASSQRDSRSYGYTFGSGTRLTVV.

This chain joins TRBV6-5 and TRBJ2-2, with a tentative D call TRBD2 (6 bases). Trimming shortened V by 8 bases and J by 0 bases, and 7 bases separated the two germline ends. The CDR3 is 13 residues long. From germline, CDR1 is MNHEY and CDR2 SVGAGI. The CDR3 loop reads CASGGTNTGELFF. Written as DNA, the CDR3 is TGTGCCAGCGGGGGGACGAACACCGGGGAGCTGTTTTTT.

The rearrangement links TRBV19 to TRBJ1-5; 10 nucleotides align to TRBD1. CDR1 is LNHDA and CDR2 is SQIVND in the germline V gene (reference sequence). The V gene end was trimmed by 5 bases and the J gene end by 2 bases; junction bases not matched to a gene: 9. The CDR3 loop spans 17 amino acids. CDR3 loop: CASSFRDRGRGNQPQHF. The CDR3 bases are TGTGCCAGTAGTTTTCGGGACAGGGGTAGGGGCAATCAGCCCCAGCATTTT.

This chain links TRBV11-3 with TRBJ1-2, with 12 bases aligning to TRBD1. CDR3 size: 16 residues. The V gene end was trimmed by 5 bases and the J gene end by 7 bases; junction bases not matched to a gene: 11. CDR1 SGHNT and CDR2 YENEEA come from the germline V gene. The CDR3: CASSLTLGQGAFGYTF. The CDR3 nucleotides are TGTGCCAGCAGCCTTACTTTGGGACAGGGGGCGTTTGGCTACACCTTC.

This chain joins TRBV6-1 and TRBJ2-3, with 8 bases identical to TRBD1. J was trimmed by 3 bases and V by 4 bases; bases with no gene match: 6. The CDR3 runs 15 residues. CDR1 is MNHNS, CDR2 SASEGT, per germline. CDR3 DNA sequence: TGTGCCAGCAGTGGGAGACAGGGGTGGACAGATACGCAGTATTTT. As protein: CASSGRQGWTDTQYF.

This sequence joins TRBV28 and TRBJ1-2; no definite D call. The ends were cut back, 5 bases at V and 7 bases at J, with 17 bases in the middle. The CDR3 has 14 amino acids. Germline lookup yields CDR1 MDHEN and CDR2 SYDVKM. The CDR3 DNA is TGTGCCAGCAGTCCTCCCAGCAGGCTTGGTGGCTACACCTTC. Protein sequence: CASSPPSRLGGYTF.

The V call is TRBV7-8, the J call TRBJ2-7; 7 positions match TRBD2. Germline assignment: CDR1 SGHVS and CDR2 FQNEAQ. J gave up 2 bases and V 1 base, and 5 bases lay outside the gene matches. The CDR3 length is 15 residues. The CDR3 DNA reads TGTGCCAGCAGCTTAGTACCGGGAGGTACCTACGAGCAGTACTTC. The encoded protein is CASSLVPGGTYEQYF.

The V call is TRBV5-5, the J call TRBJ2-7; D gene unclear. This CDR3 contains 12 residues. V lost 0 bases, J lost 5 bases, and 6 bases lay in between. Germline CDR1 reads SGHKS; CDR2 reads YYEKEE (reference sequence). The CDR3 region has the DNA TGTGCCAGCAGCTTGGTCTCGAACGAGCAGTACTTC. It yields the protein CASSLVSNEQYF.

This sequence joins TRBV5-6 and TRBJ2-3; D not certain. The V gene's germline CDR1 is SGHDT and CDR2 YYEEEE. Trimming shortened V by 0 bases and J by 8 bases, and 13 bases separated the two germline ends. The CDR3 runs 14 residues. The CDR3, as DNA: TGTGCCAGCAGCTTGGCGTCGGCTCCAGGTACGCAGTATTTT. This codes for CASSLASAPGTQYF.

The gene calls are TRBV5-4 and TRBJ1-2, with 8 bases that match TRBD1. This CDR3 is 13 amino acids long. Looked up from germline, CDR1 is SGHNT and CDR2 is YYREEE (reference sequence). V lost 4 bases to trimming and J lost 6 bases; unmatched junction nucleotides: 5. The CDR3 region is CASSGPGGNGYTF. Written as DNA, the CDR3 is TGTGCCAGCAGCGGCCCAGGGGGCAATGGCTACACCTTC.

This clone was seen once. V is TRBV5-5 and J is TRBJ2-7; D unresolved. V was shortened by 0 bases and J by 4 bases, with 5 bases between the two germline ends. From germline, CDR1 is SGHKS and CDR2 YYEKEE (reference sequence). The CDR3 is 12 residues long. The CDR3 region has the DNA TGTGCCAGCAGCTTGGACGGGTACGAGCAGTACTTC. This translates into CASSLDGYEQYF.

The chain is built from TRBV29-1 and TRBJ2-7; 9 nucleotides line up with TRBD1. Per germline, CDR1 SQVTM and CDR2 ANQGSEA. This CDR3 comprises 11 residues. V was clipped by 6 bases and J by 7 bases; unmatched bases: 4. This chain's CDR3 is CSVGQGREQYF. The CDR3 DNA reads TGCAGCGTGGGACAGGGACGGGAGCAGTACTTC.

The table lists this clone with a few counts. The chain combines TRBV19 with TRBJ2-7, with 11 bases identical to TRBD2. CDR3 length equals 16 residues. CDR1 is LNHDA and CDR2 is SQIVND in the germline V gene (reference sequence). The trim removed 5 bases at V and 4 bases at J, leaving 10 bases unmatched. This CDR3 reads CASSRTGTSGQYEQYF. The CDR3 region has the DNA TGTGCCAGTAGTCGGACTGGGACTAGCGGCCAATACGAGCAGTACTTC.

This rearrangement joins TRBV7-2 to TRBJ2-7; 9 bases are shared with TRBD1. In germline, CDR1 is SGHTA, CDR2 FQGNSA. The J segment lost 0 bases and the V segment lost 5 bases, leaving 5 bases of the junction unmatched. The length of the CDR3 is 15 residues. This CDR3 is CASSVGTGSSYEQYF. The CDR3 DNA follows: TGTGCCAGCAGCGTCGGGACAGGGAGCTCCTACGAGCAGTACTTC.

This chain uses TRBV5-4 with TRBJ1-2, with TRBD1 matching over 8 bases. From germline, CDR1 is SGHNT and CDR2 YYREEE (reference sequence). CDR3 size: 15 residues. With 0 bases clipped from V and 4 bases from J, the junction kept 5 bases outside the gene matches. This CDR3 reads CASSLAAGGGYGYTF. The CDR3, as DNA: TGTGCCAGCAGCTTGGCGGCAGGGGGCGGCTATGGCTACACCTTC.

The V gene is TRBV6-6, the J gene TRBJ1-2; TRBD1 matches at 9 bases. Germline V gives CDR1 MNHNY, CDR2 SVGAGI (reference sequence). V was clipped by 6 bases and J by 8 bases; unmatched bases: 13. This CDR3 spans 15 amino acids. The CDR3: CASSLTGGGSNGYTF. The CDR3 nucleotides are TGTGCCAGCAGCCTTACAGGGGGCGGCTCGAACGGCTACACCTTC.

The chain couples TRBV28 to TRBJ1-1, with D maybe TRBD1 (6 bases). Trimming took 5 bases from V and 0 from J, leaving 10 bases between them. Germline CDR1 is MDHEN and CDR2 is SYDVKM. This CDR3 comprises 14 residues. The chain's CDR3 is CASSGGRMNTEAFF. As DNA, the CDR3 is TGTGCCAGCAGTGGGGGGCGCATGAACACTGAAGCTTTCTTT.

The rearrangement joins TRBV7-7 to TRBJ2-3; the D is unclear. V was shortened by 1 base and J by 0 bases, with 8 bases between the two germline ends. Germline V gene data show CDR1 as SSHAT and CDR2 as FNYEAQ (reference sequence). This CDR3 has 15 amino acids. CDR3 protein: CASSLGTASTDTQYF. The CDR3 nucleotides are TGTGCCAGCAGCTTAGGCACGGCTAGCACAGATACGCAGTATTTT.

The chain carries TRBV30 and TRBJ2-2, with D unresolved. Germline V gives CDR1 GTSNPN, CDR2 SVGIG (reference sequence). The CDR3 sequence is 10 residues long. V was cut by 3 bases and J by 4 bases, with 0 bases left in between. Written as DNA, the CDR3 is TGTGCCTGGAGCACCGGGGAGCTGTTTTTT. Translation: CAWSTGELFF. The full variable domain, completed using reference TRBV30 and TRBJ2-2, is SQTIHQWPATLVQPVGSPLSLECTVEGTSNPNLYWYRQAAGRGLQLLFYSVGIGQISSEVPQNLSASRPQDRQFILSSKKLLLSDSGFYLCAWSTGELFFGEGSRLTVL.